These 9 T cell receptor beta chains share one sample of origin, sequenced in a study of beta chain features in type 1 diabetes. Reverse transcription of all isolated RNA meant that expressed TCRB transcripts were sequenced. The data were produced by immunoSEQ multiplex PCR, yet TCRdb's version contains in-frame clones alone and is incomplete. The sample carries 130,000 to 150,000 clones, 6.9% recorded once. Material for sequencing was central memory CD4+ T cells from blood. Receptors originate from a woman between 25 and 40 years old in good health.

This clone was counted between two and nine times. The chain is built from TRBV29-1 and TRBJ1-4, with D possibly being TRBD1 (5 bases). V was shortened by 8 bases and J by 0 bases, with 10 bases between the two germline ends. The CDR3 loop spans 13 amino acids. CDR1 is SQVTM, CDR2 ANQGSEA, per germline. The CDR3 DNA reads TGCAGCTTTGCGACAGCAACTAATGAAAAACTGTTTTTT. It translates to CSFATATNEKLFF.

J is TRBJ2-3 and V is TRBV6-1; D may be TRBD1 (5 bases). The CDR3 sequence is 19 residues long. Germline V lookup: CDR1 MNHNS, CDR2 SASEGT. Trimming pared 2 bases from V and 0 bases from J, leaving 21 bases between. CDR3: CASSERLTRGASSTDTQYF. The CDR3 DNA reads TGTGCCAGCAGTGAAAGGCTTACAAGGGGCGCATCTAGCACAGATACGCAGTATTTT.

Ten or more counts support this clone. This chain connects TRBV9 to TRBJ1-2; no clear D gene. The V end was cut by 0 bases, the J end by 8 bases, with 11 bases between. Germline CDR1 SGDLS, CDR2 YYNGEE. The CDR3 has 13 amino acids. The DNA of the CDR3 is TGTGCCAGCAGCGTAGCTCCGGGTACCGGCTACACCTTC. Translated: CASSVAPGTGYTF. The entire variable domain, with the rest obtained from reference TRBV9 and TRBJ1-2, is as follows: DSGVTQTPKHLITATGQRVTLRCSPRSGDLSVYWYQQSLDQGLQFLIQYYNGEERAKGNILERFSAQQFPDLHSELNLSSLELGDSALYFCASSVAPGTGYTFGSGTRLTVV.

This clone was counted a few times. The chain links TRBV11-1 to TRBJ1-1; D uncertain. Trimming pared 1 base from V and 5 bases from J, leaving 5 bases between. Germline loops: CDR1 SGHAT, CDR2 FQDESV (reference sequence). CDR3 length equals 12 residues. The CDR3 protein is CASSLVTTEAFF. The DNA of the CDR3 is TGTGCCAGCAGCTTAGTTACTACTGAAGCTTTCTTT. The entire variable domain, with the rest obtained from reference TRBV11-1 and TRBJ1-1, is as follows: EAEVAQSPRYKITEKSQAVAFWCDPISGHATLYWYRQILGQGPELLVQFQDESVVDDSQLPKDRFSAERLKGVDSTLKIQPAELGDSAMYLCASSLVTTEAFFGQGTRLTVV.

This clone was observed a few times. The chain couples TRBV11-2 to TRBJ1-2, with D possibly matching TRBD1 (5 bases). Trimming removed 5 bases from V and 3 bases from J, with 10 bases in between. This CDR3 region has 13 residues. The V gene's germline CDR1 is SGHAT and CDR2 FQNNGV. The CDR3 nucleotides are TGTGCCAGCAGCCAGGACACGTACTATGGCTACACCTTC. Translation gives CASSQDTYYGYTF.

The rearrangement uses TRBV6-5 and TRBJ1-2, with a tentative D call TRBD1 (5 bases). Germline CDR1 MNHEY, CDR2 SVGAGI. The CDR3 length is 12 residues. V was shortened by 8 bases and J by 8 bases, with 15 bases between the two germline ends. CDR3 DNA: TGTGCCAGCCGGGCCAGGGCGGGAGGCTACACCTTC. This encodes CASRARAGGYTF.

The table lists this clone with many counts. CDR3 sequence reads: CASSLGSLAGVNYEQYF. Written as DNA, the CDR3 is TGTGCCAGCAGCTTAGGGTCTCTAGCGGGAGTGAACTACGAGCAGTACTTC. The chain has TRBV7-2 and TRBJ2-7; 10 nucleotides agree with TRBD2. The V gene end was trimmed by 1 base and the J gene end by 3 bases; junction bases not matched to a gene: 9. The CDR3 runs 17 residues. CDR1 SGHTA and CDR2 FQGNSA come from the germline V gene.

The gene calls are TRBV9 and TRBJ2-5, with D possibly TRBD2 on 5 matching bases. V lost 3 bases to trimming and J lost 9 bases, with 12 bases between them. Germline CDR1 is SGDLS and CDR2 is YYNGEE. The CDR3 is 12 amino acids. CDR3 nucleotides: TGTGCCAGCAGCGCCACGGACTCGGCCCAGTACTTC. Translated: CASSATDSAQYF.

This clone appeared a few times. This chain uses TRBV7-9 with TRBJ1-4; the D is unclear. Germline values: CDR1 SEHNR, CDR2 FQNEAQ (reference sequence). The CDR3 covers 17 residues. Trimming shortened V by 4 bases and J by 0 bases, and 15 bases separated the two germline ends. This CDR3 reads CASSSREEGATNEKLFF. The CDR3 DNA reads TGTGCCAGCAGCTCCCGGGAGGAAGGCGCAACTAATGAAAAACTGTTTTTT.